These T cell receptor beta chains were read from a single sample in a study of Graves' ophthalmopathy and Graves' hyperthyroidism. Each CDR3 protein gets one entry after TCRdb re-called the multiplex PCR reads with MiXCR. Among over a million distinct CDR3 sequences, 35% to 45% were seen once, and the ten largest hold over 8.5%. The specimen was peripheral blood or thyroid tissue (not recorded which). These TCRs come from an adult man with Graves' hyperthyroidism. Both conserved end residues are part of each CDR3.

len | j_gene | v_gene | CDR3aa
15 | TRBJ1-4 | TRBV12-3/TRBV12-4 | CASSLQAGRNEKLFF
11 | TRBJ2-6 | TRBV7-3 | CASSPIETEAF
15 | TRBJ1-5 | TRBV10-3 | CAISDPRGQDQPQHF
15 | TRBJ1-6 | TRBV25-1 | CASSGGQGLGSPLHF
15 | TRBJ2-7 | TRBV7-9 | CASSSPGTSGYEQYF
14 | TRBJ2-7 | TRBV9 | CASSVYGSSYEQYF
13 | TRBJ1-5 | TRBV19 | CASSIGFNQPQHF
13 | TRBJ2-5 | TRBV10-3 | CAISESGLETQYF
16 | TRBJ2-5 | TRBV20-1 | CSARLLAGPVQETQYF
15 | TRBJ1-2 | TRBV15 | CATSSERGTGYGYTF
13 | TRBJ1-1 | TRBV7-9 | CASSLVTAAEAFF
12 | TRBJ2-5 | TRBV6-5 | CASRGQVETQYF
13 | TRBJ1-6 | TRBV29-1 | CSLPGTGASPLHF
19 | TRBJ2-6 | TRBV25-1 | CASSARRAQGFPGANVLTF
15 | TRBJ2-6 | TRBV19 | CASRVSGANLNTEAF
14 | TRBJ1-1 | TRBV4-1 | CASSQGSGYTEAFF
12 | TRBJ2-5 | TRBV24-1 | CATSDLAETQYF
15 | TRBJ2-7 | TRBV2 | CASSEGRGKFTEQYF
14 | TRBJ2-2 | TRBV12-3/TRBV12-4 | CASSLRPGAGELFF
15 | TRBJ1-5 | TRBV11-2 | CASSQSGGSLETQHF